The TCR beta chain described here comes from a study of breast tumors, draining lymph nodes, adjacent tissues. Whole-study results and caveats: The lymph node origin of tumor T cells was framed as consistent with a hypothesis, not demonstrated. Tumor repertoires ranked between lymph nodes and nontumor tissue in diversity, with V and J gene preferences.

The lymph nodes were axillary draining lymph nodes from breast cancer patients. TCRdb used MiXCR to reprocess the multiplex PCR reads, holding one entry per CDR3 protein. The sample yields 150,000 to 200,000 distinct CDR3 sequences, about 30% seen once. This clonotype showed up just a few times. Its antigen is currently unknown. Sample: axillary lymph node tissue. The sequence came from a female donor with breast cancer. Some clones in this sample may be carry-over from other donors' samples.

The CDR3 coding sequence is TGTGCCAGCAGCTTGATAGTTATCAGGGAGCTGTTTTTT. The encoded protein is CASSLIVIRELFF. The chain links TRBV7-9 to TRBJ2-2; no clear D. The CDR3 loop spans 13 amino acids. Trimming removed 3 bases from V and 9 bases from J, with 11 bases in between. Germline lookup yields CDR1 SEHNR and CDR2 FQNEAQ (reference sequence).